The 29 T cell receptor beta chains below were found in one sample sequenced in a study of Graves' ophthalmopathy and Graves' hyperthyroidism. TCR beta CDR3 amplification used RNA transcripts. The authors performed first-round RT-PCR with HTBI primers and then a second-round multiplex PCR. MiXCR, applied by TCRdb to the multiplex PCR reads, yields one record per CDR3 protein. The sample includes 560,000 or so distinct CDR3 sequences, roughly 40% of them seen just once. The material sequenced was peripheral blood or thyroid tissue (not recorded which). The receptor source for this set is an adult man with Graves' hyperthyroidism.

This clonotype was observed many times. The V gene is TRBV9, the J gene TRBJ1-1; D is ambiguous. Germline V CDR1 and CDR2: SGDLS, YYNGEE. CDR3 length equals 13 residues. Trimming removed 0 bases at V and 4 bases at J, with 7 bases between. Written as DNA, the CDR3 is TGTGCCAGCAGCGTAGACATCGTCACTGAAGCTTTCTTT. Translation: CASSVDIVTEAFF. Combining the CDR3 with reference TRBV9 and TRBJ1-1 gives the whole variable domain DSGVTQTPKHLITATGQRVTLRCSPRSGDLSVYWYQQSLDQGLQFLIQYYNGEERAKGNILERFSAQQFPDLHSELNLSSLELGDSALYFCASSVDIVTEAFFGQGTRLTVV.

The CDR3 nucleotides are TGTGCCAGTAGTATCTTGCTGGGTTCAGGTGAAGCTTTCTTT. Translation gives CASSILLGSGEAFF. This rearrangement joins TRBV19 to TRBJ1-1; D is ambiguous. This CDR3 has 14 residues. Germline V CDR1 and CDR2: LNHDA, SQIVND (reference sequence). V was clipped by 3 bases and J by 7 bases, with 15 bases between them.

This clonotype has a count of ten or more. J is TRBJ1-6 and V is TRBV11-2, with D maybe TRBD1 (5 bases). The CDR3 consists of 15 residues. Trimming removed 0 bases from V and 7 bases from J, with 10 bases in between. CDR1 is SGHAT and CDR2 is FQNNGV in the germline V gene. The CDR3 DNA is TGTGCCAGCAGCTTAGACTGGGGGATCAATTCACCCCTCCACTTT. Translated, it gives CASSLDWGINSPLHF.

V usage is TRBV20-1 and J usage is TRBJ2-7, with D possibly matching TRBD2 (6 bases). Germline V CDR1 and CDR2: DFQATT, SNEGSKA (reference sequence). This CDR3 comprises 14 residues. With 6 bases removed from V and 1 base from J, the gap between germline ends came to 16 bases. CDR3 protein: CSATPGTPSYEQYF. Here the CDR3 DNA reads TGCAGTGCCACCCCCGGGACTCCATCCTACGAGCAGTACTTC.

The rearrangement links TRBV28 to TRBJ2-5; 7 nucleotides match TRBD2. This CDR3 has 14 residues. Losses at the gene ends were 11 bases for V and 3 bases for J; bases not matched to a gene: 12. Per the germline V gene, CDR1 is MDHEN and CDR2 is SYDVKM. The CDR3 DNA reads as TGTGCCGTTGCCCCCAGCGGGGCCGAAGAGACCCAGTACTTC. This codes for CAVAPSGAEETQYF.

This clonotype has at least ten counts. The chain's CDR3 is CASSRTVPNTGELFF. CDR3 nucleotides: TGTGCCAGCAGTCGGACAGTCCCGAACACCGGGGAGCTGTTTTTT. This chain connects TRBV9 to TRBJ2-2; perhaps TRBD1 as D (6 bases). Per the germline V gene, CDR1 is SGDLS and CDR2 is YYNGEE. V was shortened by 5 bases and J by 0 bases, with 11 bases between the two germline ends. There are 15 residues in the CDR3.

This clonotype was found many times. The chain couples TRBV6-1 to TRBJ1-5; D remains ambiguous. Trimming left V 8 bases short and J 2 bases short, with 7 bases between. The CDR3 is 12 residues long. Per the germline V gene, CDR1 is MNHNS and CDR2 is SASEGT. CDR3 loop: CASGPGNQPQHF. In DNA, the CDR3 is TGTGCCAGCGGACCAGGCAATCAGCCCCAGCATTTT.

The chain employs TRBV29-1 and TRBJ1-6, with D possibly matching TRBD1 (5 bases). The germline V and J ends were trimmed by 6 bases and 7 bases, with 13 bases remaining between them. This CDR3 has 13 residues. Germline assignment: CDR1 SQVTM and CDR2 ANQGSEA. The CDR3 loop is CSVQGGTNSPLHF. CDR3 DNA sequence: TGCAGCGTCCAGGGTGGAACGAATTCACCCCTCCACTTT.

The rearrangement uses TRBV19 and TRBJ2-6; 8 bases are shared with TRBD1. The CDR3 is 18 residues long. The germline V gene encodes CDR1 LNHDA and CDR2 SQIVND (reference sequence). Trimming took 5 bases from V and 0 from J; bases not matched to a gene: 9. The CDR3 loop is CASSAQTGVRSGANVLTF. Written as DNA, the CDR3 is TGTGCCAGTAGTGCCCAGACAGGGGTACGCTCTGGGGCCAACGTCCTGACTTTC.

This chain joins TRBV2 and TRBJ2-7; D possibly corresponds to TRBD2 (6 bases). Germline CDR1 and CDR2: SNHLY and FYNNEI. With 8 bases removed from V and 2 bases from J, the gap between germline ends came to 16 bases. CDR3 length equals 14 residues. This chain's CDR3 is CASHVGGRPYEQYF. DNA for the CDR3: TGTGCCAGCCACGTGGGGGGAAGACCCTACGAGCAGTACTTC.

A note on this clonotype: A single base separates this from a much larger clone, so it may be a read error. The final CDR3 position lacks the conserved phenylalanine or tryptophan, pointing to a likely read error. V gene TRBV5-6 combines with J gene TRBJ1-1; D call uncertain. V lost 3 bases and J 7 bases, leaving 16 bases between the germline ends. Germline assignment: CDR1 SGHDT and CDR2 YYEEEE. The CDR3 has 14 residues. The CDR3 DNA reads TGTGCCAGCAGCTATGGTTTGACTCCAGTTGAAGCTTTCTCT. Its protein product is CASSYGLTPVEAFS.

The genes are TRBV27 and TRBJ2-7; D is perhaps TRBD1 (6 bases). V was shortened by 5 bases and J by 3 bases, with 14 bases between the two germline ends. CDR1 is MNHEY and CDR2 is SMNVEV in the germline V gene (reference sequence). CDR3 size: 14 residues. The CDR3, as DNA: TGTGCCAGCAGTCCGGTGGGGGCCGGCTACGAGCAGTACTTC. Translation: CASSPVGAGYEQYF.

The count of this clonotype is one. This may stem from a read error, because a much larger clone lies one nucleotide away. The rearrangement links TRBV7-2 to TRBJ1-1, with D tentatively TRBD1 (6 bases). Germline V gene data show CDR1 as SGHTA and CDR2 as FQGNSA. The CDR3 consists of 16 residues. CDR3 sequence: CASSLLVGRGSTGAFF. CDR3 nucleotide sequence: TGTGCCAGCAGCTTATTGGTTGGCAGGGGAAGCACTGGAGCTTTCTTT.

The chain links TRBV28 to TRBJ2-7; weak D call: TRBD1 (5 bases). The CDR3 extends over 15 amino acids. Germline V gene sequence: CDR1 MDHEN, CDR2 SYDVKM. Trimming took off 8 bases at V and 0 bases at J, with 17 bases between the two ends. The CDR3 is CASGAGAEGSYEQYF. In DNA form, the CDR3 reads TGTGCCAGCGGGGCTGGGGCAGAAGGCTCCTACGAGCAGTACTTC.

Many counts were recorded for this clonotype. The genes are TRBV6-5 and TRBJ2-5, with TRBD1 as a possible D gene (6 bases). Per the germline V gene, CDR1 is MNHEY and CDR2 is SVGAGI. The CDR3 length is 13 residues. V lost 6 bases and J lost 0, with 8 bases in between. This chain's CDR3 is CASSGTYQETQYF. CDR3 nucleotide sequence: TGTGCCAGCAGCGGGACATACCAAGAGACCCAGTACTTC.

The chain carries TRBV6-5 and TRBJ2-2; 14 bases are shared with TRBD2. CDR1 and CDR2 from the germline V gene are MNHEY and SVGAGI. V trimming: 5 bases; J trimming: 3 bases; junction bases outside the gene matches: 8. CDR3 length: 18 amino acids. CDR3 coding DNA: TGTGCCAGCAGTCCGGGGACTAGCGGGAGTCTCTACACCGGGGAGCTGTTTTTT. It is translated as CASSPGTSGSLYTGELFF.

This clonotype was detected many times. This rearrangement joins TRBV7-8 to TRBJ1-1; 8 bases agree with TRBD1. V trimming: 4 bases; J trimming: 1 base; junction bases outside the gene matches: 17. The CDR3 totals 19 residues. CDR1 is SGHVS and CDR2 is FQNEAQ in the germline V gene. The chain's CDR3 is CASSSPSRWDRTRNTEAFF. DNA for the CDR3: TGTGCCAGCAGCTCCCCCTCCCGCTGGGACAGGACAAGGAACACTGAAGCTTTCTTT.

This clonotype was detected a few times. The V and J genes are TRBV29-1 and TRBJ1-3; no firm D call. Germline-derived CDR1 and CDR2 are SQVTM and ANQGSEA. The CDR3 loop spans 9 amino acids. V lost 6 bases, J lost 7 bases, and 4 bases lay in between. Written as DNA, the CDR3 is TGCAGCGTGAGGAACACCATATATTTT. It specifies CSVRNTIYF.

In its sample, this clonotype was seen a few times. The rearrangement joins TRBV7-9 to TRBJ1-4; D is unresolved. This CDR3 is built from 12 residues. Germline assignment: CDR1 SEHNR and CDR2 FQNEAQ (reference sequence). The germline V and J ends were trimmed by 6 bases and 5 bases, with 7 bases remaining between them. The CDR3 region has the DNA TGTGCCAGCAGGGCTCAAAATGAAAAACTGTTTTTT. Protein product: CASRAQNEKLFF.

This clonotype was counted many times. The CDR3 reads CASIPGQSRDYEQYF. The CDR3 DNA reads as TGTGCCAGCATTCCGGGACAGAGCCGGGACTACGAGCAGTACTTC. The chain couples TRBV2 to TRBJ2-7; 7 nucleotides agree with TRBD1. Unmatched junction bases numbered 12, after V lost 7 bases and J lost 3 bases. CDR3 size: 15 residues. CDR1 is SNHLY, CDR2 FYNNEI, per germline.

On this clonotype itself: A read error may be the cause here, since a much bigger clone is one base away. The chain recombines TRBV12-3 or TRBV12-4 with TRBJ1-6, with a tentative D call TRBD1 (5 bases). This CDR3 is built from 16 residues. The DNA of the CDR3 is TGTGCCAACAGTTTAAGGTGGACATCTTATAATTCACCCCTCCACTTT. It specifies CANSLRWTSYNSPLHF.

With regard to this clonotype: A much larger clone lies a single base off, so this may be a read error. The chain joins TRBV5-1 to TRBJ2-5, with 9 bases matching TRBD2. CDR1 is SGHRS, CDR2 YFSETQ, per germline. After removal of 4 bases from V and 3 bases from J, the junction contained 7 bases not matched to a gene. This CDR3 is 15 amino acids long. CDR3 sequence reads: CASSPSKRGEETQYF. CDR3 sequence (DNA): TGCGCCAGCAGCCCATCTAAGCGGGGGGAAGAGACCCAGTACTTC.

In DNA, the CDR3 is TGTGCCAGCAGATCCGGGACAGGTGGCCATCAGCCCCAGCATTTT. Translating gives CASRSGTGGHQPQHF. The chain combines TRBV6-1 with TRBJ1-5, with 8 positions matching TRBD1. There are 15 residues in the CDR3. The J segment lost 5 bases and the V segment lost 6 bases, leaving 9 bases of the junction unmatched. Germline CDR1 and CDR2: MNHNS and SASEGT.

The rearrangement uses TRBV19 and TRBJ1-6; 9 bases map to TRBD1. The germline V gene encodes CDR1 LNHDA and CDR2 SQIVND (reference sequence). J lost 6 bases, V lost 6 bases, and 6 bases had no gene match. The CDR3 length is 15 residues. The CDR3 is CASRSPGQGNSPLHF. In DNA, the CDR3 is TGTGCCAGTAGATCCCCGGGACAGGGTAATTCACCCCTCCACTTT.

This clonotype appeared many times. This chain uses TRBV7-9 with TRBJ2-7, with D perhaps assigned TRBD1 or TRBD2 (6 bases each). The CDR3 is made up of 15 amino acids. V was pared by 1 base and J by 1 base, with 11 bases between. In germline, CDR1 is SEHNR, CDR2 FQNEAQ (reference sequence). The CDR3 loop reads CASSLVGGRSYEQYF. CDR3 sequence (DNA): TGTGCCAGCAGCTTAGTTGGGGGGCGATCCTACGAGCAGTACTTC.

This clonotype was picked up many times. This sequence joins TRBV29-1 and TRBJ1-1, with D uncertain. V dropped 8 bases and J dropped 1 base, with 8 bases sitting between them. The length of the CDR3 is 11 residues. The germline gives CDR1 SQVTM, CDR2 ANQGSEA. The CDR3 coding sequence is TGCAGCTTTATACGGAACACTGAAGCTTTCTTT. It translates to CSFIRNTEAFF.

Comment on this clonotype: A much larger clone differs from this one at a single base, so this may be a read error. The chain links TRBV11-2 to TRBJ2-1, with 7 bases fitting TRBD1. The CDR3 runs 14 residues. The germline gives CDR1 SGHAT, CDR2 FQNNGV. The CDR3 sequence: CASSLGTGYSEQFF. As DNA, the CDR3 is TGTGCCAGCAGCTTAGGGACAGGCTACAGTGAGCAGTTCTTC. The full variable domain, its missing parts supplied by reference TRBV11-2 and TRBJ2-1, is EAGVAQSPRYKIIEKRQSVAFWCNPISGHATLYWYQQILGQGPKLLIQFQNNGVVDDSQLPKDRFSAERLKGVDSTLKIQPAKLEDSAVYLCASSLGTGYSEQFFGPGTRLTVL.

This clonotype was counted ten times or more. The genes are TRBV28 and TRBJ1-5; D unclear. Trimming took 6 bases from V and 4 from J, leaving 7 bases between them. The germline V gene encodes CDR1 MDHEN and CDR2 SYDVKM. CDR3 size: 12 residues. The CDR3 protein is CASRRGNQPQHF. In DNA form, the CDR3 reads TGTGCCAGCAGACGGGGAAATCAGCCCCAGCATTTT.

This rearrangement joins TRBV2 to TRBJ1-1, with TRBD1 identical over 7 bases. V lost 6 bases to trimming and J lost 1 base; unmatched junction nucleotides: 5. Germline CDR1 reads SNHLY; CDR2 reads FYNNEI. This CDR3 comprises 14 residues. The CDR3, as DNA: TGTGCCAGCAGGGAGGGACAGCCGAACACTGAAGCTTTCTTT. Its translation: CASREGQPNTEAFF. The complete variable domain, with remaining parts taken from reference TRBV2 and TRBJ1-1, reads EPEVTQTPSHQVTQMGQEVILRCVPISNHLYFYWYRQILGQKVEFLVSFYNNEISEKSEIFDDQFSVERPDGSNFTLKIRSTKLEDSAMYFCASREGQPNTEAFFGQGTRLTVV.